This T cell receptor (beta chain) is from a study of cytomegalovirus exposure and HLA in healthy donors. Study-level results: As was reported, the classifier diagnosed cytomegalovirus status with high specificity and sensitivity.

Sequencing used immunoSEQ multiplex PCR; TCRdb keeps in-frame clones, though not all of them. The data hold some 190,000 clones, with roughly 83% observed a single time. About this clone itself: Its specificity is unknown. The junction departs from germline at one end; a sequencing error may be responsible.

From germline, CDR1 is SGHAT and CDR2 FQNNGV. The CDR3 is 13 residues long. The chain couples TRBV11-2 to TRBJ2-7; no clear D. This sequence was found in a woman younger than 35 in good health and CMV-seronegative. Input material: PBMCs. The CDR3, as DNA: TGTGCCAGCAGTATTAGCTCCCTCGGTGCTCAGCAGTTC. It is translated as CASSISSLGAQQF.